The rows below give T cell receptor beta chains drawn from one sample of a study of OX40 agonist ivuxolimab in advanced cancers. Clones were read by immunoSEQ multiplex PCR, and TCRdb kept only the in-frame ones, dropping some. The table has over 45,000 clones, 65% to 85% seen once. The source material was CD4+ or CD8+ T cells sorted from blood, sampled in a trial of the OX40 agonist ivuxolimab. The receptors originated from an adult with an advanced solid tumor such as melanoma, head and neck, liver or kidney cancer. Each CDR3 is given with its conserved first and last residue. The D gene is left open where the match is weak. The size of a clone is reported for some rows only, either as once, few or many, or as a class for expanded clones.

D gene: -; CDR3 length: 14; V gene: TRBV15; J gene: TRBJ2-2; clone size: -; CDR3 DNA: TGTGCCACCAGCAGAGATGGGATTCCGGGGGAGCTGTTTTTT; CDR3 protein: CATSRDGIPGELFF
D gene: -; CDR3 length: 14; V gene: TRBV7-2; J gene: TRBJ2-7; clone size: -; CDR3 DNA: TGTGCCAGCAGCAGCAGCTCCGGGGTCTACGAGCAGTACTTC; CDR3 protein: CASSSSSGVYEQYF
D gene: -; CDR3 length: 16; V gene: TRBV4-2; J gene: TRBJ1-5; clone size: -; CDR3 DNA: TGTGCCAGCAGCCCAACTGACACATCAAGCTCGGGTCCCCAGCATTTT; CDR3 protein: CASSPTDTSSSGPQHF
D gene: -; CDR3 length: 13; V gene: TRBV30; J gene: TRBJ2-3; clone size: -; CDR3 DNA: TGTGCCTGGGGGAGGAGGGAGCGAGATACGCAGTATTTT; CDR3 protein: CAWGRRERDTQYF
D gene: TRBD2; CDR3 length: 15; V gene: TRBV10-3; J gene: TRBJ2-5; clone size: once; CDR3 DNA: TGTGCCATCAGTGTGGAAACTGGGACTATTGGGACCCAGTACTTC; CDR3 protein: CAISVETGTIGTQYF
D gene: -; CDR3 length: 13; V gene: TRBV7-3; J gene: TRBJ2-7; clone size: -; CDR3 DNA: TGTGCCAGCAGCTTATCCCCTGGCGGGTGGCAGTACTTC; CDR3 protein: CASSLSPGGWQYF
D gene: TRBD1; CDR3 length: 16; V gene: TRBV7-3; J gene: TRBJ2-3; clone size: -; CDR3 DNA: TGTGCCAGCAGCTTAACCAGGGACAGCCCGCGGGATACGCAGTATTTT; CDR3 protein: CASSLTRDSPRDTQYF
D gene: -; CDR3 length: 12; V gene: TRBV7-2; J gene: TRBJ2-7; clone size: -; CDR3 DNA: TGTGCCAGCAGCTCGGACAAGGGCGAGCAGTACTTC; CDR3 protein: CASSSDKGEQYF
D gene: -; CDR3 length: 15; V gene: TRBV19; J gene: TRBJ1-5; clone size: few; CDR3 DNA: TGTGCCAGTAGTATCCCACCAAATAGCAATCAGCCCCAGCATTTT; CDR3 protein: CASSIPPNSNQPQHF
D gene: TRBD1; CDR3 length: 14; V gene: TRBV2; J gene: TRBJ1-5; clone size: -; CDR3 DNA: TGTGCCAGCAGCCGACAGGGGGCGGGCCAGCCCCAGCATTTT; CDR3 protein: CASSRQGAGQPQHF
D gene: -; CDR3 length: 13; V gene: TRBV28; J gene: TRBJ2-7; clone size: -; CDR3 DNA: TGTGCCAGCAGTTTTTTGACCCCGGGCGAGCAGTACTTC; CDR3 protein: CASSFLTPGEQYF
D gene: -; CDR3 length: 13; V gene: TRBV6-1; J gene: TRBJ1-2; clone size: -; CDR3 DNA: TGTGCCAGCAGCAAACTGTCTAACTATGGCTACACCTTC; CDR3 protein: CASSKLSNYGYTF
D gene: -; CDR3 length: 11; V gene: TRBV4-3; J gene: TRBJ1-1; clone size: -; CDR3 DNA: TGCGCCAGCAGCTCCTTAACTGAAGCTTTCTTT; CDR3 protein: CASSSLTEAFF
D gene: -; CDR3 length: 13; V gene: TRBV6-5; J gene: TRBJ2-7; clone size: -; CDR3 DNA: TGTGCCAGCAGTTACGACGTCCTCTACGAGCAGTACTTC; CDR3 protein: CASSYDVLYEQYF
D gene: -; CDR3 length: 12; V gene: TRBV6-5; J gene: TRBJ1-2; clone size: once; CDR3 DNA: TGTGCCAGCAGTTCCCGAAGGGGCGGCTACACCTTC; CDR3 protein: CASSSRRGGYTF
D gene: TRBD1; CDR3 length: 14; V gene: TRBV7-9; J gene: TRBJ1-2; clone size: -; CDR3 DNA: TGTGCCAGCAGCCCAAGATGGACAGGGGATGGCTACACCTTC; CDR3 protein: CASSPRWTGDGYTF
D gene: -; CDR3 length: 15; V gene: TRBV5-1; J gene: TRBJ1-1; clone size: -; CDR3 DNA: TGCGCCAGCAGCTGGGGGGTCGGGAGGAACACTGAAGCTTTCTTT; CDR3 protein: CASSWGVGRNTEAFF
D gene: TRBD1; CDR3 length: 14; V gene: TRBV5-1; J gene: TRBJ2-7; clone size: few; CDR3 DNA: TGCGCCAGCAGCGAAGGACAGGGGGGAAGGGAGCAGTACTTC; CDR3 protein: CASSEGQGGREQYF
D gene: TRBD1; CDR3 length: 16; V gene: TRBV5-5; J gene: TRBJ1-6; clone size: -; CDR3 DNA: TGTGCCAGCAGCTTGGCCCCGGGACAGGGGAGTTCACCCCTCCACTTT; CDR3 protein: CASSLAPGQGSSPLHF
D gene: -; CDR3 length: 15; V gene: TRBV7-9; J gene: TRBJ2-7; clone size: -; CDR3 DNA: TGTGCCAGCAGCTTAATGTCCGGGACCTCAGGCGAGCAGTACTTC; CDR3 protein: CASSLMSGTSGEQYF
D gene: TRBD1; CDR3 length: 14; V gene: TRBV19; J gene: TRBJ2-3; clone size: few; CDR3 DNA: TGTGCCAGTAGGGACAGGGGGCGTACAGATACGCAGTATTTT; CDR3 protein: CASRDRGRTDTQYF
D gene: TRBD2; CDR3 length: 12; V gene: TRBV19; J gene: TRBJ2-2; clone size: -; CDR3 DNA: TGTGCCAGCGGGACTAGCGCCGGGGAGCTGTTTTTT; CDR3 protein: CASGTSAGELFF
D gene: -; CDR3 length: 12; V gene: TRBV6-5; J gene: TRBJ2-5; clone size: -; CDR3 DNA: TGTGCCAGCAGCCTGGCCGGGGGGACCCAGTACTTC; CDR3 protein: CASSLAGGTQYF
D gene: -; CDR3 length: 13; V gene: TRBV6-6; J gene: TRBJ1-5; clone size: -; CDR3 DNA: TGTGCCAGCAGACCGAGAGGCAATCAGCCCCAGCATTTT; CDR3 protein: CASRPRGNQPQHF
D gene: -; CDR3 length: 13; V gene: TRBV4-3; J gene: TRBJ1-6; clone size: -; CDR3 DNA: TGCGCCAGCAGTGGCTCCTATAATTCACCCCTCCACTTT; CDR3 protein: CASSGSYNSPLHF